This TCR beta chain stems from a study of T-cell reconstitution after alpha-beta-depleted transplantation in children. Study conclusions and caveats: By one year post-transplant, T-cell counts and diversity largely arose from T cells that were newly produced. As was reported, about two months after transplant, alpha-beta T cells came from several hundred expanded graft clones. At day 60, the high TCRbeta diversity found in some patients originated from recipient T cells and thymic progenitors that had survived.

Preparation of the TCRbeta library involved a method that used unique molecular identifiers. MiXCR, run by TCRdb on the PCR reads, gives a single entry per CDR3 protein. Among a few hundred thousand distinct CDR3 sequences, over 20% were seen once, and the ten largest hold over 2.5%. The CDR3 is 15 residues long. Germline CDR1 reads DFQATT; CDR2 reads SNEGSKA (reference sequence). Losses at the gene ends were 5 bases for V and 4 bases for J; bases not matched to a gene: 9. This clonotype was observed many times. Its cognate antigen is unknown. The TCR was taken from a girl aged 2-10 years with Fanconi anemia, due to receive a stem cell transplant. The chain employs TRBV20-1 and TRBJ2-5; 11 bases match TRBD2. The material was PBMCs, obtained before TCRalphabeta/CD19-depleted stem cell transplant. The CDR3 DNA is TGCAGTGCTGGACCCCTAGCGGGGGGCGGAGAGACCCAGTACTTC. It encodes CSAGPLAGGGETQYF.